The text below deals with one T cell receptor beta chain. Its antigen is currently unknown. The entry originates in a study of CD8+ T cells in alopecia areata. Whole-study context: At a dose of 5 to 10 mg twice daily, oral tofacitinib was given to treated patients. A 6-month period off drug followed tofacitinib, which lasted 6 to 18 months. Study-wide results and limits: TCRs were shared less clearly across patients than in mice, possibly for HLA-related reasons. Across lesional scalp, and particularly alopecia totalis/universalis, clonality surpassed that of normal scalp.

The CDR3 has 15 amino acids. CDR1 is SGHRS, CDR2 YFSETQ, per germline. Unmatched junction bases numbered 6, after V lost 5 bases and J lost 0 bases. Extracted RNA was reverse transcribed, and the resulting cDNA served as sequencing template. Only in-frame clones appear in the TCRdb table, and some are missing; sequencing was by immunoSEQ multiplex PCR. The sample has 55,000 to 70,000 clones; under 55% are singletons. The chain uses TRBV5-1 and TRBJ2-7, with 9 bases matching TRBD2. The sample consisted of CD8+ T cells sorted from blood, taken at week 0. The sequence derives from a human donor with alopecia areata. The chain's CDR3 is CASRLAGDSSYEQYF. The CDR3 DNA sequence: TGCGCCAGCAGGTTAGCGGGAGACAGCTCCTACGAGCAGTACTTC.